A single sample is the source of the 12 T cell receptor beta chains below, sequenced in a study of shared clonotypes between healthy human individuals. The assay was immunoSEQ multiplex PCR, and TCRdb's table has in-frame clones only and misses some. The sample yields 2 million to 2.5 million clones, 85% to 95% seen once. Sequenced material: naive CD4+ T cells from PBMCs. This sample's subset: CD45RA+ positively selected. These TCRs come from a man in his late teens or twenties in good health. Some clones in this sample may be carry-over from other donors' samples.

This chain uses TRBV5-4 with TRBJ2-5, with TRBD1 matching over 7 bases. The J call could be wrong; TRBJ2-7 is a better fit for the DNA end. CDR1 is SGHNT, CDR2 YYREEE, per germline (reference sequence). The CDR3 extends over 14 amino acids. The CDR3 coding sequence is TGTGCCAGCAGCCCACGGGACAGATCCTACGAGCAGTACTTC. This encodes CASSPRDRSYEQYF.

The chain uses TRBV5-1 and TRBJ2-3, with 7 bases that match TRBD1. This CDR3 is built from 15 residues. The V gene's germline CDR1 is SGHRS and CDR2 YFSETQ. The junction had 9 bases not matched to a gene; V was cut back by 4 bases and J by 4 bases. Here the CDR3 DNA reads TGCGCCAGCAGCGAAACCGACACAGGGGCAGATACGCAGTATTTT. It specifies CASSETDTGADTQYF. Supplemented by reference TRBV5-1 and TRBJ2-3, the full variable domain reads KAGVTQTPRYLIKTRGQQVTLSCSPISGHRSVSWYQQTPGQGLQFLFEYFSETQRNKGNFPGRFSGRQFSNSRSEMNVSTLELGDSALYLCASSETDTGADTQYFGPGTRLTVL.

The J gene is TRBJ2-2, the V gene TRBV7-2, with 7 bases fitting TRBD2. The CDR3 spans 15 residues. Germline V gives CDR1 SGHTA, CDR2 FQGNSA. Trimming cost V 0 bases and J 6 bases; bases outside gene matches: 4. Here the CDR3 reads CASSLAAGVAGELFF. The CDR3, as DNA: TGTGCCAGCAGCTTAGCGGCGGGAGTGGCCGGGGAGCTGTTTTTT.

DNA for the CDR3: TGTGCCAGCAGCTTAGGACCGGGACAGCCCCAGCATTTT. It yields the protein CASSLGPGQPQHF. The chain joins TRBV11-2 to TRBJ1-5, with D unresolved. CDR1 is SGHAT, CDR2 FQNNGV, per germline. The CDR3 length is 13 residues. Trimming cost V 1 base and J 7 bases, with 8 bases left between them.

This chain's CDR3 is CASRGNRGSSYNEQFF. In DNA, the CDR3 is TGTGCCAGCAGGGGGAACAGGGGGTCCTCCTACAATGAGCAGTTCTTC. The J gene is TRBJ2-1, the V gene TRBV6-6, with 8 bases aligning to TRBD1. Germline CDR1 is MNHNY and CDR2 is SVGAGI (reference sequence). This CDR3 spans 16 amino acids. J was trimmed by 0 bases and V by 6 bases; bases with no gene match: 7.

The rearrangement uses TRBV7-9 and TRBJ1-2, with a possible D match to TRBD1 (5 bases). The CDR3 is 15 amino acids. V was pared by 0 bases and J by 8 bases, with 16 bases between. Looked up from germline, CDR1 is SEHNR and CDR2 is FQNEAQ (reference sequence). The CDR3: CASSLAPTAIGGYTF. The CDR3, as DNA: TGTGCCAGCAGCTTAGCGCCGACAGCTATAGGGGGCTACACCTTC.

The rearrangement links TRBV11-2 to TRBJ1-1; 7 nucleotides match TRBD1. V shed 5 bases, J shed 7 bases, and the junction held 7 bases outside the gene matches. CDR1 and CDR2 (germline): SGHAT, FQNNGV. The CDR3 is made up of 13 amino acids. This CDR3 reads CASSNRRQGEAFF. The CDR3 DNA reads as TGTGCCAGCAGCAACCGGCGACAGGGTGAAGCTTTCTTT.

This rearrangement joins TRBV18 to TRBJ2-5; D gene unclear. The V gene lost 6 bases and the J gene lost 0 bases, with 17 bases spanning the gap. CDR1 KGHSH and CDR2 LQKENI come from the germline V gene. This CDR3 comprises 16 residues. CDR3 nucleotide sequence: TGTGCCAGCTCCGCTAGGGTGGCAGCCAACCAAGAGACCCAGTACTTC. Amino acid sequence: CASSARVAANQETQYF. Variable domain in full (rest from reference TRBV18 and TRBJ2-5): NAGVMQNPRHLVRRRGQEARLRCSPMKGHSHVYWYRQLPEEGLKFMVYLQKENIIDESGMPKERFSAEFPKEGPSILRIQQVVRGDSAAYFCASSARVAANQETQYFGPGTRLLVL.

The V call is TRBV7-2, the J call TRBJ2-7, with D unclear. The length of the CDR3 is 12 residues. V was pared by 5 bases and J by 5 bases, with 10 bases between. CDR1 is SGHTA, CDR2 FQGNSA, per germline. This CDR3 is CASSPIQDEQYF. In nucleotides, the CDR3 is TGTGCCAGCAGCCCGATTCAGGACGAGCAGTACTTC.

Comments on this clone: The missing conserved phenylalanine or tryptophan at the end of this CDR3 makes a read error likely. The chain combines TRBV9 with TRBJ2-7, with 8 bases lining up with TRBD2. The germline gives CDR1 SGDLS, CDR2 YYNGEE. This CDR3 contains 14 residues. The CDR3 coding sequence is TGCGCCAGCAGCGCAGGAAGCGGGAGTTACGAGCAGTACTCC. Protein sequence: CASSAGSGSYEQYS.

The genes are TRBV6-5 and TRBJ2-3; tentatively, D is TRBD2 (6 bases). Trimming removed 6 bases from V and 4 bases from J, with 14 bases in between. This CDR3 has 14 residues. Germline V gene data show CDR1 as MNHEY and CDR2 as SVGAGI. The CDR3 is CASSRTSSADTQYF. The CDR3 nucleotides are TGTGCCAGCAGCCGTACTAGCAGCGCAGATACGCAGTATTTT.

This chain uses TRBV25-1 with TRBJ2-1, with 10 bases fitting TRBD2. Trimming at V came to 2 bases and at J to 4 bases, leaving 5 bases not matched to a gene. Germline V gene lookup returns CDR1 MGHDK and CDR2 SYGVNS. This CDR3 spans 16 amino acids. The CDR3 loop is CASSETSGRDYNEQFF. Written as DNA, the CDR3 is TGTGCCAGCAGTGAAACCAGCGGGAGGGATTACAATGAGCAGTTCTTC.